This T cell receptor (beta chain) was captured by sequencing in a study of radiotherapy plus CTLA-4 blockade in lung cancer. Study conclusions and caveats: It was early blood T cell clone dynamics, with interferon-beta, that reportedly best predicted response. After radiotherapy and ipilimumab, tumor-derived clones expanded in peripheral blood.

The data were produced by immunoSEQ multiplex PCR, yet TCRdb's version contains in-frame clones alone and is incomplete. The sample lists 49,000 or so clones; about 72% were seen once. With respect to this clone: The antigen remains undetermined.

V gave up 5 bases and J gave up 4 bases; unmatched junction bases: 5. The CDR3 is 14 residues long. CDR1 is SEHNR and CDR2 is FQNEAQ in the germline V gene (reference sequence). The V and J genes are TRBV7-9 and TRBJ1-2; 9 bases are shared with TRBD1. The sequencing used peripheral blood, collected from a patient treated with radiotherapy plus ipilimumab. This clonotype was sampled from a human donor with non-small cell lung cancer who had stable disease on radiotherapy plus ipilimumab. The CDR3 spells CASSRGQGGYGYTF. CDR3 coding DNA: TGTGCCAGCAGCAGGGGACAGGGTGGCTATGGCTACACCTTC.